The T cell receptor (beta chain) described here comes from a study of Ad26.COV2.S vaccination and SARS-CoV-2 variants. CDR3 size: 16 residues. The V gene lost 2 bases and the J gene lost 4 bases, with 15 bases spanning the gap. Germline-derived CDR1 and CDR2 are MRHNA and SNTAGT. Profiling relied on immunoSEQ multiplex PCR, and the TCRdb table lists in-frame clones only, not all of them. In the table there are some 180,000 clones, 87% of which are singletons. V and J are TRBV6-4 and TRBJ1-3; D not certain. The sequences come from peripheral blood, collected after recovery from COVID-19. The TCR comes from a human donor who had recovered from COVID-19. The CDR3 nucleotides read TGTGCCAGCAGTGACCGCGGAACCCTCGGGGGAAACACCATATATTTT. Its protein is CASSDRGTLGGNTIYF.